This TCR beta chain was found in a study of blood T cells in healthy people across ages. Total RNA extraction produced at least 5 micrograms (per sample) for the study. Study conclusions and caveats: Greater diversity and more naive CD4+ cells were seen in long-lived donors than in aged donors.

The use of a sample-barcoded 5' primer and a J-beta primer mix characterized a second PCR of roughly 7 to 11 cycles. TCRdb used MiXCR to reprocess the 5' RACE reads, holding one entry per CDR3 protein. This sample has 450,000 to 600,000 distinct CDR3 sequences, with about 25% found just once. This clonotype was counted once. Antigen: not known. Separately, the same data were catalogued under a study of T cells of mothers and their children. As reported in that work: Reads recorded for TCR beta CDR3 numbered over 9 million per mother and about 3 million per child. No clones detected were persistent microchimeric T cell clones.

This TCR was recovered from a boy younger than 10 in good health. The specimen sequenced was blood.

CDR3 loop: CASGVSGKETQYF. In DNA form, the CDR3 reads TGCGCCAGCGGGGTCAGCGGGAAAGAGACCCAGTACTTC. The V and J genes are TRBV5-1 and TRBJ2-5, with 7 bases aligning to TRBD2. CDR3 length equals 13 residues. Trimming at V came to 7 bases and at J to 3 bases, leaving 6 bases not matched to a gene. CDR1 and CDR2 (germline): SGHRS, YFSETQ.